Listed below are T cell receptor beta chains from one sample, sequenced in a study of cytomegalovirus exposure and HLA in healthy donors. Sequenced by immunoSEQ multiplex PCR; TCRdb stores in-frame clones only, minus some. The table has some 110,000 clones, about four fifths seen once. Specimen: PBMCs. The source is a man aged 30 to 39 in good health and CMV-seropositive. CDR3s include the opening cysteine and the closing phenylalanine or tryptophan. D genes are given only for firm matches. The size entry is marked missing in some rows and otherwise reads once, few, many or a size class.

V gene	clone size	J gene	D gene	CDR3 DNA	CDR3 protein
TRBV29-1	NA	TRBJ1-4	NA	TGCAGCGTTGACGGTGAATCGGGGGAAAAACTGTTTTTT	CSVDGESGEKLFF
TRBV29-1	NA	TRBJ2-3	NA	TGCAGCGTTGAACAGGGTAGGGGGGATACGCAGTATTTT	CSVEQGRGDTQYF
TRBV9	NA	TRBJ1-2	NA	TGTGCCAGCAGCCCCAGGGGCGGGGGGCTTATGGCCCGGCGCTACACCTTC	CASSPRGGGLMARRYTF
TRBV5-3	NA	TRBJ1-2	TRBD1	TGTGCCAGCAGCTTGAGGGGACAGGGCAACTATGGCTACACCTTC	CASSLRGQGNYGYTF
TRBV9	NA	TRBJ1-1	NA	TGTGCCAGCAGCGTAGGGGCCCCGAACACTGAAGCTTTCTTT	CASSVGAPNTEAFF
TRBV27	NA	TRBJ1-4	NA	TGTGCCAGCAGGGTGGGGGGTGGTGGAAAACTGTTTTTT	CASRVGGGGKLFF
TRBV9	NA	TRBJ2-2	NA	TGTGCCAGCAGCGTACGGTTATTCACCGGGGAGCTGTTTTTT	CASSVRLFTGELFF
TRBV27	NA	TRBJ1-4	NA	TGTGCCAGCAGTCCGCTTGAGGGCGGGGAAAAACTGTTTTTT	CASSPLEGGEKLFF
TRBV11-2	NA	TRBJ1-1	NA	TGTGCCAGCAGCCGCGGGACGGTGAACACTGAAGCTTTCTTT	CASSRGTVNTEAFF
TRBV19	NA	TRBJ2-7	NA	TGTGCCAGTAACGAACGGAACAGCTACGAGCAGTACTTC	CASNERNSYEQYF
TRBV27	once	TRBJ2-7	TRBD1	TGTGCCAGCAGTTTATCCTATTACCGGGACAGGTTCTACGAGCAGTACTTC	CASSLSYYRDRFYEQYF
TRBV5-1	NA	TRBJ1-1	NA	TGCGCCAGCAGGACAGGAATGAACACTGAAGCTTTCTTT	CASRTGMNTEAFF
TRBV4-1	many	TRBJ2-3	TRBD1	TGCGCCAGCACCGGACAGGGGGGAGATACGCAGTATTTT	CASTGQGGDTQYF
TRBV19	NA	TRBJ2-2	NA	TGTGCCAGTAGCCAGACTAGTGGTGGCACCGGGGAGCTGTTTTTT	CASSQTSGGTGELFF
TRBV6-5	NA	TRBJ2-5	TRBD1	TGTGCCAGCAGTTTCGGGACAGGTGCGGAGACCCAGTACTTC	CASSFGTGAETQYF
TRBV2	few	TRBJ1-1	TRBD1	TGTGCCAGCACCATAGACAGGGTGAACACTGAAGCTTTCTTT	CASTIDRVNTEAFF
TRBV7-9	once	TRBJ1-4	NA	TGTGCCAGCACTAGAGGATTAGGTGAAAAACTGTTTTTT	CASTRGLGEKLFF